The 28 T cell receptor beta chains presented below share a single source sample, sequenced in a study of blood T cell repertoires in COVID-19. TCRdb's table, derived via immunoSEQ multiplex PCR, lists solely in-frame clones and lacks some. The sample records more than 150,000 clones, about nine tenths being singletons. Material for sequencing was peripheral blood. The receptors originated from a man aged 65 to 85 with active or convalescent COVID-19.

The J gene is TRBJ2-4, the V gene TRBV5-4, with 8 bases identical to TRBD1. CDR1 and CDR2 (germline): SGHNT, YYREEE (reference sequence). The length of the CDR3 is 15 residues. Losses at the gene ends were 4 bases for V and 1 base for J; bases not matched to a gene: 4. CDR3 protein: CASSRWTGAKNIQYF. DNA for the CDR3: TGTGCCAGCAGCCGCTGGACAGGGGCCAAAAACATTCAGTACTTC.

J is TRBJ1-2 and V is TRBV5-1, with TRBD1 matching 7 bases. CDR1 SGHRS and CDR2 YFSETQ come from the germline V gene. The CDR3 extends over 17 amino acids. Trimming cost V 0 bases and J 5 bases; bases outside gene matches: 13. The CDR3 nucleotides are TGCGCCAGCAGCTTGGATGGGACAGTTCGCGGGTGGTATGGCTACACCTTC. Translation: CASSLDGTVRGWYGYTF.

The V gene is TRBV11-3, the J gene TRBJ2-1; D is perhaps TRBD1 (6 bases). Germline V gene data show CDR1 as SGHNT and CDR2 as YENEEA. The CDR3 sequence is 16 residues long. V gave up 1 base and J gave up 2 bases, with 12 bases separating them. The CDR3 DNA reads as TGTGCCAGCAGCTTAGCTCCCAGGGGTACCTACAATGAGCAGTTCTTC. Translation: CASSLAPRGTYNEQFF.

This clone was observed once. The rearrangement uses TRBV7-6 and TRBJ1-1; TRBD1 matches 8 bases. CDR3 length: 15 residues. The germline V gene has CDR1 SGHVS and CDR2 FNYEAQ. The J segment lost 1 base and the V segment lost 4 bases, leaving 5 bases of the junction unmatched. The DNA of the CDR3 is TGTGCCAGCAGCTCTCGACAGGGGTCGAACACTGAAGCTTTCTTT. Amino acid sequence: CASSSRQGSNTEAFF.

V gene TRBV9 combines with J gene TRBJ2-5, with D perhaps TRBD2 (6 bases). V was pared by 0 bases and J by 1 base, with 10 bases between. The CDR3 length is 15 residues. Germline values: CDR1 SGDLS, CDR2 YYNGEE. In DNA, the CDR3 is TGTGCCAGCAGCGTAGATGGGGGGTTCCAAGAGACCCAGTACTTC. Translated: CASSVDGGFQETQYF.

The CDR3 DNA reads TGTGCCAGCAGCCCACCCCGGGACAGGGGGATCATTGAGCAGTTCTTC. It specifies CASSPPRDRGIIEQFF. This chain connects TRBV5-4 to TRBJ2-1; 11 bases fit TRBD1. The trim removed 4 bases at V and 9 bases at J, leaving 12 bases unmatched. The CDR3 covers 16 residues. CDR1 and CDR2 (germline): SGHNT, YYREEE (reference sequence).

This chain connects TRBV12-5 to TRBJ1-1; 9 nucleotides agree with TRBD1. This CDR3 spans 15 amino acids. Germline CDR1 LGHNT, CDR2 FRNRAP. V shed 10 bases and J 0 bases; nucleotides not matched to a gene: 9. Here the CDR3 reads CATSTGTGMNTEAFF. The CDR3 coding sequence is TGTGCTACTTCTACCGGGACAGGGATGAACACTGAAGCTTTCTTT.

This clone showed up just a few times. The junction and the germline gene differ at one end; a read error may be behind it. V gene TRBV7-9 combines with J gene TRBJ1-1; tentative D call: TRBD1 (5 bases). CDR1 is SEHNR and CDR2 is FQNEAQ in the germline V gene (reference sequence). The CDR3 runs to 13 residues. In nucleotides, the CDR3 is TGTGCCAGCAGCTTGGAGGGGAACGCTGAAGCTTTCTTT. Protein: CASSLEGNAEAFF. The entire variable domain, with the rest obtained from reference TRBV7-9 and TRBJ1-1, is as follows: DTGVSQNPRHKITKRGQNVTFRCDPISEHNRLYWYRQTLGQGPEFLTYFQNEAQLEKSRLLSDRFSAERPKGSFSTLEIQRTEQGDSAMYLCASSLEGNAEAFFGQGTRLTVV.

This chain joins TRBV11-2 and TRBJ1-4; D is undetermined. The germline V gene has CDR1 SGHAT and CDR2 FQNNGV. The CDR3 totals 14 residues. With 0 bases removed from V and 6 bases from J, the gap between germline ends came to 8 bases. The DNA of the CDR3 is TGTGCCAGCAGCTTAGATAAACCGGATGAAAAACTGTTTTTT. Translated: CASSLDKPDEKLFF.

V is TRBV5-4 and J is TRBJ2-3; 11 bases map to TRBD2. This CDR3 contains 14 residues. J lost 6 bases, V lost 4 bases, and 4 bases had no gene match. Per germline, CDR1 SGHNT and CDR2 YYREEE (reference sequence). CDR3 nucleotides: TGTGCCAGCAGCCGGGGACTAGCGGCGGATACGCAGTATTTT. Its protein product is CASSRGLAADTQYF. Full variable domain (outside the CDR3, taken from reference TRBV5-4 and TRBJ2-3): ETGVTQSPTHLIKTRGQQVTLRCSSQSGHNTVSWYQQALGQGPQFIFQYYREEENGRGNFPPRFSGLQFPNYSSELNVNALELDDSALYLCASSRGLAADTQYFGPGTRLTVL.

The count of this clone is one. V gene TRBV13 combines with J gene TRBJ1-2; D perhaps matches TRBD1 (5 bases). CDR3 length: 13 amino acids. CDR1 PRHDT and CDR2 FYEKMQ come from the germline V gene (reference sequence). The V end lost 3 bases, the J end lost 5 bases, and 10 bases lay between the germline ends. The CDR3 DNA is TGTGCCAGCAGCTTCGGACACGTGTATGGCTACACCTTC. Amino acid sequence: CASSFGHVYGYTF.

V usage is TRBV4-1 and J usage is TRBJ1-1; tentative D call: TRBD1 (5 bases). Trimming pared 7 bases from V and 3 bases from J, leaving 18 bases between. The CDR3 totals 15 residues. CDR1 and CDR2 from the germline V gene are MGHRA and YSYEKL. In nucleotides, the CDR3 is TGCGCCAGCACCACGGCGGGGACCAGTCACACTGAAGCTTTCTTT. Translating gives CASTTAGTSHTEAFF.

The chain carries TRBV6-2 or TRBV6-3 and TRBJ2-1, with 15 bases identical to TRBD2. V gave up 4 bases and J gave up 4 bases; unmatched junction bases: 8. Looked up from germline, CDR1 is MNHEY and CDR2 is SVGEGT. There are 18 residues in the CDR3. CDR3 protein: CASSWGLAGGAKYNEQFF. The CDR3, as DNA: TGTGCCAGCAGTTGGGGACTAGCGGGGGGAGCGAAGTACAATGAGCAGTTCTTC.

A few counts support this clone. CDR3 residues: CASSSTPQNQAFF. CDR3 sequence (DNA): TGTGCCAGCAGTTCCACGCCACAGAACCAAGCTTTCTTT. The chain employs TRBV27 and TRBJ1-1; D is unresolved. V dropped 4 bases and J dropped 9 bases, with 15 bases sitting between them. Germline CDR1 reads MNHEY; CDR2 reads SMNVEV (reference sequence). The CDR3 is 13 residues long.

This clone was seen once. V is TRBV13 and J is TRBJ1-2; TRBD1 matches at 9 bases. Germline trimming cut 5 bases from V and 4 bases from J; bases unmatched to any gene: 11. The CDR3 is made up of 16 amino acids. Germline CDR1 is PRHDT and CDR2 is FYEKMQ (reference sequence). CDR3 loop: CASSPLGGQGGYGYTF. The CDR3, as DNA: TGTGCCAGCAGCCCGTTAGGGGGACAGGGAGGCTATGGCTACACCTTC.

In this sample, this clone turned up once. V is TRBV7-2 and J is TRBJ2-2, with D perhaps matching TRBD1 (6 bases). The CDR3 is 15 amino acids. Trimming took 0 bases from V and 1 from J, leaving 6 bases between them. CDR1 SGHTA and CDR2 FQGNSA come from the germline V gene. DNA for the CDR3: TGTGCCAGCAGCTTAGCCAGGGGGAACACCGGGGAGCTGTTTTTT. Amino acids: CASSLARGNTGELFF. The full variable domain, its missing parts supplied by reference TRBV7-2 and TRBJ2-2, is GAGVSQSPSNKVTEKGKDVELRCDPISGHTALYWYRQSLGQGLEFLIYFQGNSAPDKSGLPSDRFSAERTGGSVSTLTIQRTQQEDSAVYLCASSLARGNTGELFFGEGSRLTVL.

The V call is TRBV15, the J call TRBJ1-4; D is unresolved. This CDR3 is built from 14 residues. V lost 8 bases to trimming and J lost 7 bases, with 17 bases between them. Germline V CDR1 and CDR2: LNHNV, YYDKDF (reference sequence). The CDR3 DNA sequence: TGTGCCACCGCCGTTTTGGGAGGAGGTGAAAAACTGTTTTTT. Translation gives CATAVLGGGEKLFF.

The chain employs TRBV5-4 and TRBJ1-6; 7 bases are a match to TRBD1. Germline values: CDR1 SGHNT, CDR2 YYREEE (reference sequence). The CDR3 runs 15 residues. The V and J ends lost 0 bases and 7 bases, in that order; junction bases with no gene match: 4. The CDR3 here is CASSLGQGWNSPLHF. The CDR3 DNA follows: TGTGCCAGCAGCTTGGGACAGGGCTGGAATTCACCCCTCCACTTT.

The V gene is TRBV11-2, the J gene TRBJ2-1; a weak D match, TRBD2 (6 bases). Germline V gene sequence: CDR1 SGHAT, CDR2 FQNNGV. The V end lost 5 bases, the J end lost 3 bases, and 17 bases lay between the germline ends. The CDR3 extends over 16 amino acids. CDR3 DNA sequence: TGTGCCAGCAGCCCCGCGGGGCTGAACCGCTACAATGAGCAGTTCTTC. Its translation: CASSPAGLNRYNEQFF.

The V and J genes are TRBV15 and TRBJ1-2, with TRBD1 as a possible D gene (6 bases). The ends were cut back, 0 bases at V and 8 bases at J, with 10 bases in the middle. CDR1 is LNHNV, CDR2 YYDKDF, per germline (reference sequence). This CDR3 comprises 13 residues. This CDR3 reads CATSREGAEGYTF. The CDR3 DNA follows: TGTGCCACCAGCAGAGAGGGGGCGGAGGGCTACACCTTC. The full variable domain, completed using reference TRBV15 and TRBJ1-2, is DAMVIQNPRYQVTQFGKPVTLSCSQTLNHNVMYWYQQKSSQAPKLLFHYYDKDFNNEADTPDNFQSRRPNTSFCFLDIRSPGLGDTAMYLCATSREGAEGYTFGSGTRLTVV.

The rearrangement uses TRBV19 and TRBJ1-4; TRBD1 is a possible D gene (5 bases). The length of the CDR3 is 16 residues. Trimming removed 4 bases at V and 8 bases at J, with 20 bases between. CDR1 and CDR2 from the germline V gene are LNHDA and SQIVND (reference sequence). CDR3 protein: CASSRGRGGDHEKLFF. The DNA of the CDR3 is TGTGCCAGTAGTAGGGGCCGGGGAGGAGACCACGAAAAACTGTTTTTT.

This clone was counted a few times. This sequence joins TRBV9 and TRBJ2-7; a possible D gene is TRBD1 (6 bases). Per germline, CDR1 SGDLS and CDR2 YYNGEE. This CDR3 region has 14 residues. V was trimmed by 0 bases and J by 1 base, leaving 8 bases between them. CDR3 sequence (DNA): TGTGCCAGCAGCGTAGGAGACAGGTCCTACGAGCAGTACTTC. Residues: CASSVGDRSYEQYF.

The rearrangement uses TRBV7-3 and TRBJ2-7, with 8 bases lining up with TRBD1. The CDR3 is 15 amino acids. CDR1 is SGHTA and CDR2 is FQGTGA in the germline V gene. After removal of 6 bases from V and 6 bases from J, the junction contained 13 bases not matched to a gene. The chain's CDR3 is CASRLGQGPYVEQYF. Here the CDR3 DNA reads TGTGCCAGCAGATTAGGACAGGGTCCTTATGTCGAGCAGTACTTC. The full variable domain, with the rest looked up from reference TRBV7-3 and TRBJ2-7, is GAGVSQTPSNKVTEKGKYVELRCDPISGHTALYWYRQSLGQGPEFLIYFQGTGAADDSGLPNDRFFAVRPEGSVSTLKIQRTERGDSAVYLCASRLGQGPYVEQYFGPGTRLTVT.

The chain joins TRBV7-8 to TRBJ1-1; D perhaps matches TRBD1 (6 bases). Trimming left V 2 bases short and J 1 base short, with 14 bases between. Germline CDR1 reads SGHVS; CDR2 reads FQNEAQ. This CDR3 has 16 amino acids. The CDR3 coding sequence is TGTGCCAGCAGCTTACGGACCGGGACACCGAACACTGAAGCTTTCTTT. This gives the protein CASSLRTGTPNTEAFF. The variable domain in full, with the rest retrieved from reference TRBV7-8 and TRBJ1-1, is GAGVSQSPRYKVAKRGQDVALRCDPISGHVSLFWYQQALGQGPEFLTYFQNEAQLDKSGLPSDRFFAERPEGSVSTLKIQRTQQEDSAVYLCASSLRTGTPNTEAFFGQGTRLTVV.

The V and J genes are TRBV6-5 and TRBJ2-7; 8 nucleotides agree with TRBD1. The V gene's germline CDR1 is MNHEY and CDR2 SVGAGI. The J segment lost 1 base and the V segment lost 6 bases, leaving 8 bases of the junction unmatched. The CDR3 consists of 15 residues. The CDR3 DNA follows: TGTGCCAGCAGACACCGGGACAGGACGTCCTACGAGCAGTACTTC. This gives the protein CASRHRDRTSYEQYF.

Here the CDR3 DNA reads TGTGCCATCAGTGAGTTGGCGGGAGGGGCCGTTGAGCAGTTCTTC. Translated: CAISELAGGAVEQFF. This chain uses TRBV10-3 with TRBJ2-1; TRBD2 aligns across 9 bases. The CDR3 has 15 residues. Germline V gene lookup returns CDR1 ENHRY and CDR2 SYGVKD. J lost 9 bases, V lost 1 base, and 7 bases had no gene match.

The chain recombines TRBV27 with TRBJ2-7; TRBD1 agrees at 7 bases. The CDR3 extends over 14 amino acids. Germline CDR1 is MNHEY and CDR2 is SMNVEV (reference sequence). Trimming at V came to 5 bases and at J to 4 bases, leaving 8 bases not matched to a gene. CDR3 amino acids: CASSHWDRRYEQYF. CDR3 DNA sequence: TGTGCCAGCAGTCACTGGGACAGACGTTACGAGCAGTACTTC.

The chain couples TRBV11-2 to TRBJ1-2, with D tentatively TRBD1 (5 bases). Deletions cut 2 bases from V and 2 bases from J, with 18 bases between. From germline, CDR1 is SGHAT and CDR2 FQNNGV. There are 17 residues in the CDR3. The CDR3 DNA sequence: TGTGCCAGCAGCTTACCGGGCCTGGGGCGCCCGAACTATGGCTACACCTTC. Protein sequence: CASSLPGLGRPNYGYTF.